Detailed here is one T cell receptor beta chain. These data are taken from a study of cytomegalovirus exposure and HLA in healthy donors. The CDR3 spans 14 residues. After removal of 6 bases from V and 6 bases from J, the junction contained 7 bases not matched to a gene. Germline CDR1 is MNHNS and CDR2 is SASEGT. The PCR was carried out with 60 Vbeta primers and 13 Jbeta primers. Data came from immunoSEQ multiplex PCR; TCRdb stores just in-frame clones and leaves some out. This sample carries about 270,000 clones, more than 55% of them seen once, and the ten largest clones take around 2%. The sequence derives from a female donor in good health and CMV-seronegative. The sequencing input was PBMCs. The chain combines TRBV6-1 with TRBJ2-4, with TRBD1 identical over 8 bases. The CDR3 DNA reads TGTGCCAGCAGACTTACTGGACAGGGAAACATTCAGTACTTC. Protein: CASRLTGQGNIQYF.